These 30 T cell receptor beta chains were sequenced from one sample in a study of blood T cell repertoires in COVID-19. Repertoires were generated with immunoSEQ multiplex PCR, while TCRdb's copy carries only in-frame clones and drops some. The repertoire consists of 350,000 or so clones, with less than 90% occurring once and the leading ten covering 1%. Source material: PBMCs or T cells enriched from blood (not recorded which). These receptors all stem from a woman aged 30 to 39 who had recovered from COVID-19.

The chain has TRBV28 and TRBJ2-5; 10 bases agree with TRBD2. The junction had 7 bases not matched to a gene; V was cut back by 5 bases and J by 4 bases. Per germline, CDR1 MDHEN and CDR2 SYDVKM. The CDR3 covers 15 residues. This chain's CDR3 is CASSKTSGVVETQYF. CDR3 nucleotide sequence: TGTGCCAGCAGTAAAACTAGCGGGGTGGTAGAGACCCAGTACTTC.

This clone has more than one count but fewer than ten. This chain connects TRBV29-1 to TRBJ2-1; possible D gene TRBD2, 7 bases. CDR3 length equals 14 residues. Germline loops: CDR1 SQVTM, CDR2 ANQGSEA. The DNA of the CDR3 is TGCAGTGACAAGGGGGGGGCTAACCTCTATGAGCAGTTCTTC. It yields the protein CSDKGGANLYEQFF.

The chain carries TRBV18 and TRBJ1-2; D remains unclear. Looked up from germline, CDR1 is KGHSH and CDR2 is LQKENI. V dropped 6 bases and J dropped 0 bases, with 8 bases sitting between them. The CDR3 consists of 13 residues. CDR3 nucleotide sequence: TGTGCCAGCTCCCTAGATCCTAACTATGGCTACACCTTC. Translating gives CASSLDPNYGYTF.

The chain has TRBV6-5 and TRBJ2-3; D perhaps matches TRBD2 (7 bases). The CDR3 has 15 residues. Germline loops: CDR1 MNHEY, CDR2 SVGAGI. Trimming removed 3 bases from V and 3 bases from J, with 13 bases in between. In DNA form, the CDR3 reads TGTGCCAGCAGTTATGGTGGGGGGGCGACAGATACGCAGTATTTT. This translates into CASSYGGGATDTQYF.

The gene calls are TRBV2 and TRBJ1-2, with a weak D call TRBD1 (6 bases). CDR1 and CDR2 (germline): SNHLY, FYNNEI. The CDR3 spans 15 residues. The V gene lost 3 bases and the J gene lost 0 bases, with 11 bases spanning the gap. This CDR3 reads CASSERTVTNYGYTF. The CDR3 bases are TGTGCCAGCAGTGAGCGGACAGTAACTAACTATGGCTACACCTTC. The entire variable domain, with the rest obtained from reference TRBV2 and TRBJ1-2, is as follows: EPEVTQTPSHQVTQMGQEVILRCVPISNHLYFYWYRQILGQKVEFLVSFYNNEISEKSEIFDDQFSVERPDGSNFTLKIRSTKLEDSAMYFCASSERTVTNYGYTFGSGTRLTVV.

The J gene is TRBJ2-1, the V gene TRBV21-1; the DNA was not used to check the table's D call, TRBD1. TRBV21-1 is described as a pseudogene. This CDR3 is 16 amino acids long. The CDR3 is CASITGDLRSYNEQFF. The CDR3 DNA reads TGTGCCAGCATCACAGGGGATCTTCGTTCCTACAATGAGCAGTTCTTC.

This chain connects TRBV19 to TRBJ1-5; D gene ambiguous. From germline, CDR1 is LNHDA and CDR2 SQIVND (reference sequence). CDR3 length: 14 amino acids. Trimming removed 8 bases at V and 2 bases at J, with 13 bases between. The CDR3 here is CASQDWYGNQPQHF. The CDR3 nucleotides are TGTGCCAGTCAAGACTGGTATGGCAATCAGCCCCAGCATTTT.

CDR3 sequence reads: CASSLALIQGSSNYGYTF. The DNA of the CDR3 is TGTGCCAGCAGCTTAGCGCTGATTCAGGGGAGTTCCAACTATGGCTACACCTTC. The chain couples TRBV7-8 to TRBJ1-2; possible D gene TRBD1, 6 bases. This CDR3 comprises 18 residues. The V end was cut by 0 bases, the J end by 2 bases, with 19 bases between. The germline CDR1 and CDR2 sequences are SGHVS and FQNEAQ.

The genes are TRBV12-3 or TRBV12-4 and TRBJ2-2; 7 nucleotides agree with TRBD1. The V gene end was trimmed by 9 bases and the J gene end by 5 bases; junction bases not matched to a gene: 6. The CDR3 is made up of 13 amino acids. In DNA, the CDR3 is TGTGCCAGGATGGACAGGTCGACCGGGGAGCTGTTTTTT. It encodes CARMDRSTGELFF.

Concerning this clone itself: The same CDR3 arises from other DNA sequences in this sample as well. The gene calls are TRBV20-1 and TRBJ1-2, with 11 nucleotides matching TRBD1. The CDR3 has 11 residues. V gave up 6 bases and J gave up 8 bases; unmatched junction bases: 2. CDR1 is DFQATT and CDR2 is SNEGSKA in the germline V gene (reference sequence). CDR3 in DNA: TGCAGTGCGCGGACAGGGGGCGGCTACACCTTC. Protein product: CSARTGGGYTF.

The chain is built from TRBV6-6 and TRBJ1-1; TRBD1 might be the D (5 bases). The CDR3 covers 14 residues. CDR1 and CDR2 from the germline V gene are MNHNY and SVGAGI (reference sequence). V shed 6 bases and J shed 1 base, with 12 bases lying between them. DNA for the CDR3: TGTGCCAGCAGACTACAGGCGGCGAACACTGAAGCTTTCTTT. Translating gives CASRLQAANTEAFF.

The CDR3 DNA reads as TGTGCCTGGAAGGGACATTCGAACACTGAAGCTTTCTTT. This sequence encodes CAWKGHSNTEAFF. The chain recombines TRBV30 with TRBJ1-1; D possibly corresponds to TRBD1 (6 bases). Trimming pared 4 bases from V and 1 base from J, leaving 10 bases between. Germline V gene lookup returns CDR1 GTSNPN and CDR2 SVGIG (reference sequence). There are 13 residues in the CDR3.

The CDR3 nucleotides read TGTGCCAGCAGCCAAGATTCAGCAGGCATCCACACCGGGGAGCTGTTTTTT. Amino acid sequence: CASSQDSAGIHTGELFF. This chain joins TRBV3-1 (or the pseudogene TRBV3-2) and TRBJ2-2; no definite D call. Looked up from germline, CDR1 is LGHDT and CDR2 is YNNKEL (reference sequence). This CDR3 comprises 17 residues. Trimming removed 0 bases at V and 3 bases at J, with 14 bases between.

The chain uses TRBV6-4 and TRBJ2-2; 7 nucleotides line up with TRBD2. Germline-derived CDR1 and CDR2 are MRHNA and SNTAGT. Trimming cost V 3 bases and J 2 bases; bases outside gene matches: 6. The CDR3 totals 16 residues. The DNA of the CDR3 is TGTGCCAGCAGTGAGATGGCTAGCGGAAACACCGGGGAGCTGTTTTTT. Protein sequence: CASSEMASGNTGELFF.

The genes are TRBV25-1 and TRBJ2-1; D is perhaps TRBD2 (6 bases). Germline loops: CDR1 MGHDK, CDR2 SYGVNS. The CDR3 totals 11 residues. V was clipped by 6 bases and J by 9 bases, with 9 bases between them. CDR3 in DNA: TGTGCCAGCAGCAGGGACTCTGAGCAGTTCTTC. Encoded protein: CASSRDSEQFF.

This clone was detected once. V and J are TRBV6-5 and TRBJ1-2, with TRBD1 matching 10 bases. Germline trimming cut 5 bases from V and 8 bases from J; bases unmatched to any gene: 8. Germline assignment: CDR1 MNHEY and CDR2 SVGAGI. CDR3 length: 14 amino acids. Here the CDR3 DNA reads TGTGCCAGCAGTCTCTGGGGACAGGGGTCGGGCTACACCTTC. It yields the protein CASSLWGQGSGYTF.

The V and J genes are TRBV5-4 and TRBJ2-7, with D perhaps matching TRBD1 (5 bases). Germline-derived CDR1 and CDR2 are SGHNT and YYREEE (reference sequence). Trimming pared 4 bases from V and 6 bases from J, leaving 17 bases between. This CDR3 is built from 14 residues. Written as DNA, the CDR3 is TGTGCCAGCAGCCCCAGCTGGGGCCCTTTCGAGCAGTACTTC. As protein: CASSPSWGPFEQYF.

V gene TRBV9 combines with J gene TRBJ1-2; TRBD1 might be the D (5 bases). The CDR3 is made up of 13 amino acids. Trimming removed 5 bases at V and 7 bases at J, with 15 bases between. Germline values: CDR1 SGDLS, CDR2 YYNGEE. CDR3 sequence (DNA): TGTGCCAGCAGTCCCACAGGAGTCAGTGGCTACACCTTC. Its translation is CASSPTGVSGYTF. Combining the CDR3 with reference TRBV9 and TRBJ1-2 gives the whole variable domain DSGVTQTPKHLITATGQRVTLRCSPRSGDLSVYWYQQSLDQGLQFLIQYYNGEERAKGNILERFSAQQFPDLHSELNLSSLELGDSALYFCASSPTGVSGYTFGSGTRLTVV.

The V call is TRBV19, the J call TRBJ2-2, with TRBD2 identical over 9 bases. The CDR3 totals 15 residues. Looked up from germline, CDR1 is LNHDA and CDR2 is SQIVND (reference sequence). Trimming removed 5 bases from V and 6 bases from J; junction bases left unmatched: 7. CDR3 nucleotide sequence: TGTGCCAGTAGTCCCCAGGCGGGGGGGCCCGGGGAGCTGTTTTTT. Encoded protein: CASSPQAGGPGELFF.

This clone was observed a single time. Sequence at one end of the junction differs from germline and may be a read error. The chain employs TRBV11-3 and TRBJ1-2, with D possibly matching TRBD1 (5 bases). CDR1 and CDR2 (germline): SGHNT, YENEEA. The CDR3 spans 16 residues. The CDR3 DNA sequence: TGTGCCAGCAGCCTAGACTACGACAGCCCTAACTATGGCTACACCTTC. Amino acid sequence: CASSLDYDSPNYGYTF.

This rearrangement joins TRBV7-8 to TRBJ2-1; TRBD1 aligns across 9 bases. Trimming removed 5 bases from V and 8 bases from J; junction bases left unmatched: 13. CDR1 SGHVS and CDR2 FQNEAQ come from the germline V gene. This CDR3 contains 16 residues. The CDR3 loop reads CASSRTPNRGLDEQFF. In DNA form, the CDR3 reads TGTGCCAGCAGCCGGACACCTAACAGGGGGCTGGATGAGCAGTTCTTC.

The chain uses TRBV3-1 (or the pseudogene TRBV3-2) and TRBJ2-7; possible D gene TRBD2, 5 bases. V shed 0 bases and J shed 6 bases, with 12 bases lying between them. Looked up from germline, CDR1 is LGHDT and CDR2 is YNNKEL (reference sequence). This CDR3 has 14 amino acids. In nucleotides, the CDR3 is TGTGCCAGCAGCCAAGAACCGGGATTGACCGAGCAGTACTTC. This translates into CASSQEPGLTEQYF.

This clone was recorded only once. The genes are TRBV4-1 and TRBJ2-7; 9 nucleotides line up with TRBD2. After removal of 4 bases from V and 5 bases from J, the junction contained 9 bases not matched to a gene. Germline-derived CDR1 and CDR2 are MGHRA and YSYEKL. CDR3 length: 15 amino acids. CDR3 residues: CASSPRGLARDEQYF. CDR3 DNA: TGCGCCAGCAGCCCTCGTGGACTAGCGAGAGACGAGCAGTACTTC.

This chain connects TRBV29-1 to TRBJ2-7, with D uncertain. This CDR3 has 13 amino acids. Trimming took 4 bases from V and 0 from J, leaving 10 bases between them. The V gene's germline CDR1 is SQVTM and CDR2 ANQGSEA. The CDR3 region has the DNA TGCAGCGTTGGACTGCCCTCCTCCTACGAGCAGTACTTC. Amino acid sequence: CSVGLPSSYEQYF.

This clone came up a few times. CDR3 sequence: CASSQLLAGGTDTQYF. CDR3 nucleotides: TGTGCCAGCAGCCAGCTGCTAGCGGGGGGGACAGATACGCAGTATTTT. The J gene is TRBJ2-3, the V gene TRBV3-1 (or the pseudogene TRBV3-2); 12 positions agree with TRBD2. J lost 3 bases, V lost 3 bases, and 4 bases had no gene match. Germline-derived CDR1 and CDR2 are LGHDT and YNNKEL (reference sequence). This CDR3 has 16 amino acids.

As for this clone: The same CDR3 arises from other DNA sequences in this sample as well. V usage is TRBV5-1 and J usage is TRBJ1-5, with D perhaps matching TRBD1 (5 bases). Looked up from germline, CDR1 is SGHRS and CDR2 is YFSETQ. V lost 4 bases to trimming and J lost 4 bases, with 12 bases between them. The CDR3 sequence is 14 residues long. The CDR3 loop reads CASSPRGGNQPQHF. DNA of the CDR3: TGCGCCAGCAGCCCCCGGGGGGGGAATCAGCCCCAGCATTTT. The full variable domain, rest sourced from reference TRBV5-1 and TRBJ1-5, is KAGVTQTPRYLIKTRGQQVTLSCSPISGHRSVSWYQQTPGQGLQFLFEYFSETQRNKGNFPGRFSGRQFSNSRSEMNVSTLELGDSALYLCASSPRGGNQPQHFGDGTRLSIL.

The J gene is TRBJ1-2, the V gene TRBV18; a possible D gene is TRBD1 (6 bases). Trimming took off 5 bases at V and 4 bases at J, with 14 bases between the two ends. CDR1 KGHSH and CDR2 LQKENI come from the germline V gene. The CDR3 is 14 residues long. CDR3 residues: CASSFRGEGYGYTF. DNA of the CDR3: TGTGCCAGCTCATTCAGGGGAGAGGGCTATGGCTACACCTTC. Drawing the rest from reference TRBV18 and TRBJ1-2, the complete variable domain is NAGVMQNPRHLVRRRGQEARLRCSPMKGHSHVYWYRQLPEEGLKFMVYLQKENIIDESGMPKERFSAEFPKEGPSILRIQQVVRGDSAAYFCASSFRGEGYGYTFGSGTRLTVV.

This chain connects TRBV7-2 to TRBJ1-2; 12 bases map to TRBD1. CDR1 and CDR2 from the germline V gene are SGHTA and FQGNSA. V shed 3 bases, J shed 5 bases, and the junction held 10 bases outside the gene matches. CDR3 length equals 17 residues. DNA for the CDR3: TGTGCCAGCAGCTTCGGGACAGGGGGCGTAATAGGATATGGCTACACCTTC. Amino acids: CASSFGTGGVIGYGYTF.

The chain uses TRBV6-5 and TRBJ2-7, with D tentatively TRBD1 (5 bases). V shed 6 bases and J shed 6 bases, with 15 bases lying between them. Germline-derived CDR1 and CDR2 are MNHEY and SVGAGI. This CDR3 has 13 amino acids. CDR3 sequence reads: CASRPGPQGEQYF. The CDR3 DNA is TGTGCCAGCAGGCCGGGCCCCCAGGGCGAGCAGTACTTC.

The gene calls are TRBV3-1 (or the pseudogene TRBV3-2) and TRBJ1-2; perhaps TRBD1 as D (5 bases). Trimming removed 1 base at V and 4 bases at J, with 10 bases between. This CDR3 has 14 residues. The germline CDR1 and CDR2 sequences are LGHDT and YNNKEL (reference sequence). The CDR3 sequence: CASSQALGAYGYTF. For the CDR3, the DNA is TGTGCCAGCAGCCAAGCCTTAGGGGCCTATGGCTACACCTTC.